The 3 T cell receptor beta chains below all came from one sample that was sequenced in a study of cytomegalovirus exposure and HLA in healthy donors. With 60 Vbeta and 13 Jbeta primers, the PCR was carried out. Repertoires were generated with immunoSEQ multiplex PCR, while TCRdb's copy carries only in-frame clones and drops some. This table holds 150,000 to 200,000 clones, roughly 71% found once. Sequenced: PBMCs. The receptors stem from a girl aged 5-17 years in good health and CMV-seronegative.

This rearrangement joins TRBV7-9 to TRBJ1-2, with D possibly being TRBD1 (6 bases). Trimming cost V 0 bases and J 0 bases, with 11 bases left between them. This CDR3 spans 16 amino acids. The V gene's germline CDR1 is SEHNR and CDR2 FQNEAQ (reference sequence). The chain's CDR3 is CASSLAPQGANYGYTF. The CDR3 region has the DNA TGTGCCAGCAGCTTAGCCCCACAGGGAGCTAACTATGGCTACACCTTC.

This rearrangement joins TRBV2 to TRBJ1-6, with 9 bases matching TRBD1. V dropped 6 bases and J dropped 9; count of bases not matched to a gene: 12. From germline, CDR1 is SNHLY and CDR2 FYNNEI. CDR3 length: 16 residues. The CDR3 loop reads CASSEYPGQGSSPLHF. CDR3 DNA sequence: TGTGCCAGCAGCGAATACCCCGGACAGGGGAGTTCACCCCTCCACTTT.

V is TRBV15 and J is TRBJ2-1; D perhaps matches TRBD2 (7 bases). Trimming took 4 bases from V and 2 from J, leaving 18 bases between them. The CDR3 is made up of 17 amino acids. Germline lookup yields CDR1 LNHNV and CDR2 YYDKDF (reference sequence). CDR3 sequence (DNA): TGTGCCACCAGCACAGCCTTGCGGGGGCCTCCCTACAATGAGCAGTTCTTC. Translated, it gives CATSTALRGPPYNEQFF.